This T cell receptor (beta chain) was recovered during a study of CD8 T cells in Susac syndrome. Random hexamers served to reverse transcribe about 0.45 to 1 ug RNA. MiXCR, applied by TCRdb to the immunoSEQ multiplex PCR reads, yields one record per CDR3 protein. Of 110,000 or so distinct CDR3 sequences in the sample, under 95% are singletons; the top ten hold approximately 0.13%. Germline CDR1 reads SGHTA; CDR2 reads FQGNSA. Trimming at V came to 4 bases and at J to 4 bases, leaving 7 bases not matched to a gene. The CDR3 sequence is 17 residues long. Sequenced material: CD8+ T cells from PBMCs. This chain links TRBV7-2 with TRBJ2-1, with 13 bases lining up with TRBD2. The origin of this receptor is a human donor in good health. CDR3 loop: CASSSASLAGGYNEQFF. The CDR3 DNA sequence: TGTGCCAGCAGCTCGGCGTCACTAGCGGGAGGGTACAATGAGCAGTTCTTC.